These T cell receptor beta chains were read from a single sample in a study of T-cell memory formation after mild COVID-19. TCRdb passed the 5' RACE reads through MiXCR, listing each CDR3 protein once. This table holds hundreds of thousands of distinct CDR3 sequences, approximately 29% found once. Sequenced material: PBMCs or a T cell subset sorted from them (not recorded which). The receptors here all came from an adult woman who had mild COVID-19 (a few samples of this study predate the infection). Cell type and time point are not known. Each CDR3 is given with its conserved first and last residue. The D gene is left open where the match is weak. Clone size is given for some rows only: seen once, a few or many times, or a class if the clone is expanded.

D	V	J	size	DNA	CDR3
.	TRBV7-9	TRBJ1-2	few	TGTGCCAGCAGTCCCGGACGCCTAAACTATGGCTACACCTTC	CASSPGRLNYGYTF
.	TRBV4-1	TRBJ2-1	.	TGCGCCAGCCGCCACCGCGAAGCCCGGCCCGGCACGGTCTTC	CASRHREARPGTVF
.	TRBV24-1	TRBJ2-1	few	TGTGCCACCAGTGATCTGTCGGACAAGCCAGTTGAGCAGTTCTTC	CATSDLSDKPVEQFF
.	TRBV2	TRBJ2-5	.	TGTGCCAGCAGTGAAGAAGTGACAGGCCTCGCGTACTTC	CASSEEVTGLAYF
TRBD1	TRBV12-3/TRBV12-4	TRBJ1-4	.	TGTGCCAGCAGTTCTGATATGGGACAGGGTTATGAAAAACTGTTTTTT	CASSSDMGQGYEKLFF
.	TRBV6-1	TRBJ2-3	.	TGTGCCAGCAGTGAACTTGCTAGCACAGATACGCAGTATTTT	CASSELASTDTQYF
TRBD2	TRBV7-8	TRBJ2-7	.	TGTGCCAGCAGCTTAGAACTAGCGGTACAGTACTTC	CASSLELAVQYF
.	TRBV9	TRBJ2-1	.	TGTGCCAGCAGCGTAGAGCCCGGGACAATCTTATTCTATGAGCAGTTCTTC	CASSVEPGTILFYEQFF
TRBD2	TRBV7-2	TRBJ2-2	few	TGTGCCAGCAGCCTGACTAGCGGGAGTAAATCCGGGGAGCTGTTTTTT	CASSLTSGSKSGELFF
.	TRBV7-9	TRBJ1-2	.	TGTGCCAGCAGCTTAAATCCTGGCGGATATGGCTACACCTTC	CASSLNPGGYGYTF
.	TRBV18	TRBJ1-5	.	TGTGCCAGCTCACCAGGGGCCCAGCCTAATCAGCCCCAGCATTTT	CASSPGAQPNQPQHF
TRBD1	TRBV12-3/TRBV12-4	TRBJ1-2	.	TGTGCCAGCAGTCGACGGACAGGGGGCTATGGCTACACCTTC	CASSRRTGGYGYTF
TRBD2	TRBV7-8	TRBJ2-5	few	TGTGCCAGCAGCACACTGTATAAGCGGGAGGTACAAAAGACCCAGTACTTC	CASSTLYKREVQKTQYF
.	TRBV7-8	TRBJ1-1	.	TGTGCCAGCAGCTGGGCCCGGGGGGCCGGGGCCACTGAAGCTTTCTTT	CASSWARGAGATEAFF
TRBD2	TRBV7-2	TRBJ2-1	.	TGTGCCAGCAGCTTAGGCCTGGGTAGCGGGAGGCCAACCCGGCACAATGAGCAGTTCTTC	CASSLGLGSGRPTRHNEQFF
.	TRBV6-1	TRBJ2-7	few	TGTGCCAGCAGTGACGCTCTCAAGAGCCCCGAGCAGTACTTC	CASSDALKSPEQYF
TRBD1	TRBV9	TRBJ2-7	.	TGTGCCAGCAGCCCGGGACAGGGGGTAGTCGAGCAGTACTTC	CASSPGQGVVEQYF
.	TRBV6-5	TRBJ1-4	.	TGTGCCAGCAGTTACACCTTGGGGAGCCCGACTGAAAAACTGTTTTTT	CASSYTLGSPTEKLFF
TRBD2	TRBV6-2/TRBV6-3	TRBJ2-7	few	TGTGCCAGCAAACTAGCGGGAGGAAACTACGAGCAGTACTTC	CASKLAGGNYEQYF
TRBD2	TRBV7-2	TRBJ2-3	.	TGTGCCAGCAGCTTAGGAGCGGGACTCCATACGCAGTATTTT	CASSLGAGLHTQYF
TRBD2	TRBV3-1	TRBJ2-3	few	TGTGCCAGCAGCGACGAGGGAGCGGGAGAAAGAGATACGCAGTATTTT	CASSDEGAGERDTQYF
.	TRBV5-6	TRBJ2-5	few	TGTGCCAGCAGCTTGGGGCGGCGAGGGGCCCAGTACTTC	CASSLGRRGAQYF
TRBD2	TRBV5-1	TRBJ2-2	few	TGCGCCAGCAGCTTGTCCGGGACTAGCAAAGCCGGGGAGCTGTTTTTT	CASSLSGTSKAGELFF
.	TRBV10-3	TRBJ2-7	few	TGTGCCAGCGGGGAAAACTACGAGCAGTACTTC	CASGENYEQYF
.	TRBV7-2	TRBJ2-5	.	TGTGCCACCAGGGCAGGAGGGACCCAGTACTTC	CATRAGGTQYF
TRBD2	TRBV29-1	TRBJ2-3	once	TGCAGCGTTTCCCGGACTAGCGGGAGGCAAGATACGCAGTATTTT	CSVSRTSGRQDTQYF
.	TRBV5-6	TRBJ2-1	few	TGTGCCAGCAGCTTACCGACCGGCTACAATGAGCAGTTCTTC	CASSLPTGYNEQFF
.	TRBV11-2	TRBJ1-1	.	TGTGCCAGCAGCTTAGGAGGGCAGAGGGCAGACGAAGCTTTCTTT	CASSLGGQRADEAFF
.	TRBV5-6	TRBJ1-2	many	TGTGCCAGCAGCTTGGATCCAGGGATGGTCGGGGGCTACACCTTC	CASSLDPGMVGGYTF
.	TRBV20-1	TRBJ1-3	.	TGCAGTGCCGGACCTCGATCTGGAAACACCATATATTTT	CSAGPRSGNTIYF
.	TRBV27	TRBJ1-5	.	TGTGCCAGCAGTTTTAGTCAAAATCAGCCCCAGCATTTT	CASSFSQNQPQHF
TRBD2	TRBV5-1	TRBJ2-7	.	TGCGCCAGCAGCTTGGAACTAGCGGAGGCCTCCTACGAGCAGTACTTC	CASSLELAEASYEQYF
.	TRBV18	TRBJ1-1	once	TGTGCCAGCTCACAAGAACAGGGACACACTGAAGCTTTCTTT	CASSQEQGHTEAFF
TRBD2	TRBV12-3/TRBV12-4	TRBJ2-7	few	TGTGCCAGCAGTTTAGCGGTGAGCGGGAGGGGCGAGCAGTACTTC	CASSLAVSGRGEQYF
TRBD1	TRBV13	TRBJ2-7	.	TGTGCCAGCAGCTTAGCGCGGCGAGGACAGGGGACCGAATCCTACGAGCAGTACTTC	CASSLARRGQGTESYEQYF
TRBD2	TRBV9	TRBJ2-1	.	TGTGCCAGCAGCGCTTCTAGCGGGGGTGCCAATGAGCAGTTCTTC	CASSASSGGANEQFF
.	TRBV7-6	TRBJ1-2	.	TGTGCCAGCAGCTTAGACGAAGGGAGCTACACCTTC	CASSLDEGSYTF
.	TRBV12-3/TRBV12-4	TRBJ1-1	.	TGTGCCAGCAGCGATTCCGGGACATGGACTGAAGCTTTCTTT	CASSDSGTWTEAFF
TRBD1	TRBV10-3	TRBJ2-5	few	TGTGCCATCAGTGAAGTGGACAGGGCGAAGGAGACCCAGTACTTC	CAISEVDRAKETQYF
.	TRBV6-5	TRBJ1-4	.	TGTGCCAGCACTACGAGGGGTGGCGATGAAAAACTGTTTTTT	CASTTRGGDEKLFF
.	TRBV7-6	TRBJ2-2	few	TGTGCCAGCAGCTTCACTAGGACCGGGGAGCTGTTTTTT	CASSFTRTGELFF
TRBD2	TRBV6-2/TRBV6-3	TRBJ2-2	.	TGTGCCAGTCGTATAGCGGGATACACCGGGGAGCTGTTTTTT	CASRIAGYTGELFF
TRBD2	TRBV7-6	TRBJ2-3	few	TGTGCCAGCAGCAGAGAGGCTAGCGGTAGCACAGATACGCAGTATTTT	CASSREASGSTDTQYF
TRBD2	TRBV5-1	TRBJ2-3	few	TGCGCCAGCAGCTACTCGGGGGAGGGGAGGACAGATACGCAGTATTTT	CASSYSGEGRTDTQYF
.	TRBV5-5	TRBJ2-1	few	TGTGCCAGCCAGCGGTACAATGAGCAGTTCTTC	CASQRYNEQFF
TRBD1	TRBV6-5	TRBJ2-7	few	TGTGCCAGCAGTCACGGACAGGACACCTACGAGCAGTACTTC	CASSHGQDTYEQYF
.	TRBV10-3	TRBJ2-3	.	TGTGCCATCAGCGCTCCTAGGGGTGATACGCAGTATTTT	CAISAPRGDTQYF
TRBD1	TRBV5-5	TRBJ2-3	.	TGTGCCAGCAGCTTGGGGGGACAGGGATGGGGCACAGATACGCAGTATTTT	CASSLGGQGWGTDTQYF
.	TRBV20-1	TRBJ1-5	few	TGCAGTGCTAGGAGGGTTGGACTGGACAATCAGCCCCAGCATTTT	CSARRVGLDNQPQHF